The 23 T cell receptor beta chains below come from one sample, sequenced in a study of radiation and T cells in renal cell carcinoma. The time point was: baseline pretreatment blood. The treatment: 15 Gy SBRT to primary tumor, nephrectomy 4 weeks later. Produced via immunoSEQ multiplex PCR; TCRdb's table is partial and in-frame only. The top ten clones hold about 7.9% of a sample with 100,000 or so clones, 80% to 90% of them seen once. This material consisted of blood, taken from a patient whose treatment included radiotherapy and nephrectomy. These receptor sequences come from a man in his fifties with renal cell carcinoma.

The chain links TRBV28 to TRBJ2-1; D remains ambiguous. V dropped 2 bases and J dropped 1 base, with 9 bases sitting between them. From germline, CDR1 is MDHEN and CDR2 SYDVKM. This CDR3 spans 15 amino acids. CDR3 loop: CASSLGGYSYNEQFF. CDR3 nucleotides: TGTGCCAGCAGTTTAGGCGGCTATTCCTACAATGAGCAGTTCTTC.

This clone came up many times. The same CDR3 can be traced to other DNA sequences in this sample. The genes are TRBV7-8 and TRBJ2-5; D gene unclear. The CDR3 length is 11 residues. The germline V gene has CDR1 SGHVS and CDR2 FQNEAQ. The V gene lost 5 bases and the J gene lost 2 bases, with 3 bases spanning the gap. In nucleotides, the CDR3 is TGTGCCAGCAGCCTGCAAGAGACCCAGTACTTC. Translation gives CASSLQETQYF.

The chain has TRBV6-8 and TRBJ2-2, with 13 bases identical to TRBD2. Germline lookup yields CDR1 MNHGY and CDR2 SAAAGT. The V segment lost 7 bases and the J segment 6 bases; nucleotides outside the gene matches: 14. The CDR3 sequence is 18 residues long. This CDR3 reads CASTPPATSGRAAGELFF. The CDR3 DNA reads TGTGCCAGCACCCCCCCGGCCACTAGCGGGAGGGCCGCCGGGGAGCTGTTTTTT.

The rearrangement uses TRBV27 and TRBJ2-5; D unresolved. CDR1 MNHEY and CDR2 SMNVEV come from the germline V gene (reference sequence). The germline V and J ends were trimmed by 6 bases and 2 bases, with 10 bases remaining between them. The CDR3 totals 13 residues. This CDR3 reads CASSRSRQETQYF. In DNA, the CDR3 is TGTGCCAGCAGCCGGTCGAGGCAAGAGACCCAGTACTTC.

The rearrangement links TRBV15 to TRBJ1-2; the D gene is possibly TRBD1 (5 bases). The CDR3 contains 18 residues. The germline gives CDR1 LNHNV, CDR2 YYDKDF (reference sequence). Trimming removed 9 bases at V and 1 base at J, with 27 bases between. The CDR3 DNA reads TGTGCCACTCGGGGGAAAATGTTAGTGGGGAGGCTTAACTATGGCTACACCTTC. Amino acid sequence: CATRGKMLVGRLNYGYTF.

DNA of the CDR3: TGTGCCAGCAGCTTAGAAAAGGGTAGCTATGGCTACACCTTC. It specifies CASSLEKGSYGYTF. The chain employs TRBV7-2 and TRBJ1-2, with D uncertain. Trimming removed 1 base from V and 4 bases from J, with 10 bases in between. CDR1 and CDR2 from the germline V gene are SGHTA and FQGNSA. CDR3 length equals 14 residues.

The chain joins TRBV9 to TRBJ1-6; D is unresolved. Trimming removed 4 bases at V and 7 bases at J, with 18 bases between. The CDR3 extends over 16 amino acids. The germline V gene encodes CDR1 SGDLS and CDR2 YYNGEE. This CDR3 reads CASSQAPAETNSPLHF. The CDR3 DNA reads TGTGCCAGCAGCCAGGCACCGGCAGAGACCAATTCACCCCTCCACTTT. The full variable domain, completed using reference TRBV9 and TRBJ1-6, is DSGVTQTPKHLITATGQRVTLRCSPRSGDLSVYWYQQSLDQGLQFLIQYYNGEERAKGNILERFSAQQFPDLHSELNLSSLELGDSALYFCASSQAPAETNSPLHFGNGTRLTVT.

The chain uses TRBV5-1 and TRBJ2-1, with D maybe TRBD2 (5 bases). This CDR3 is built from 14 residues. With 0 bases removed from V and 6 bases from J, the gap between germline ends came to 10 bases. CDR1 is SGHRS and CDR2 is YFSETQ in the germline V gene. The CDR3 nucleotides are TGCGCCAGCAGCTTGGCCCTAGCAGGCAATGAGCAGTTCTTC. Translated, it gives CASSLALAGNEQFF.

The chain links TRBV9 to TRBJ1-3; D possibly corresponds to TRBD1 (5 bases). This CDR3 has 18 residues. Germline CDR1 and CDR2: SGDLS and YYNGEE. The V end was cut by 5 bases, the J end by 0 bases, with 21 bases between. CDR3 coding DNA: TGTGCCAGCAGTACAACGAAAGGCGAGGGGAACTCTGGAAACACCATATATTTT. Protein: CASSTTKGEGNSGNTIYF.

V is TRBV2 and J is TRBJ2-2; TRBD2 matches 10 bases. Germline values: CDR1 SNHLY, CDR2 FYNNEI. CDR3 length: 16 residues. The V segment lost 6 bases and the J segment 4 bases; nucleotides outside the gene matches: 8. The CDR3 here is CASREGSGRSTGELFF. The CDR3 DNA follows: TGTGCCAGCAGAGAGGGTAGCGGGAGGAGCACCGGGGAGCTGTTTTTT. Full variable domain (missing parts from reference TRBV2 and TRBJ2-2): EPEVTQTPSHQVTQMGQEVILRCVPISNHLYFYWYRQILGQKVEFLVSFYNNEISEKSEIFDDQFSVERPDGSNFTLKIRSTKLEDSAMYFCASREGSGRSTGELFFGEGSRLTVL.

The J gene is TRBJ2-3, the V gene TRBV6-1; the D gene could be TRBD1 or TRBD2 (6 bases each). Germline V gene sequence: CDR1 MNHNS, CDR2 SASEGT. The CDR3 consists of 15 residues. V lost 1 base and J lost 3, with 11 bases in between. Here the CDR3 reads CASSEGGAGTDTQYF. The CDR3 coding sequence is TGTGCCAGCAGTGAAGGGGGGGCTGGGACAGATACGCAGTATTTT.

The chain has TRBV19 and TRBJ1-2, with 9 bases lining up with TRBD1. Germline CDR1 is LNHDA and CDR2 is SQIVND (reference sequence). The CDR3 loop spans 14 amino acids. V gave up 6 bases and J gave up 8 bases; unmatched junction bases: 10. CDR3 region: CASSPDRGYSGYTF. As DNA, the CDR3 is TGTGCCAGTAGCCCGGACAGGGGATATAGCGGCTACACCTTC.

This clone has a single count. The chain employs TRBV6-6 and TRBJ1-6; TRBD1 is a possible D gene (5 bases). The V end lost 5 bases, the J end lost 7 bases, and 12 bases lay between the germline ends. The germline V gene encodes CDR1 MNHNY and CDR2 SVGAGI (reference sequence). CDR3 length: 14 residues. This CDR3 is CASSATGLNSPLHF. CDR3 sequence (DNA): TGTGCCAGCAGTGCAACAGGCTTGAATTCACCCCTCCACTTT.

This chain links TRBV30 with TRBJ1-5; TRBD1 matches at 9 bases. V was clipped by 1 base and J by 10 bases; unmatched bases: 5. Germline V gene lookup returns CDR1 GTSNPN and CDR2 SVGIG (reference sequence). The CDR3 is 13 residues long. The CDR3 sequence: CAWSDRGLFPQHF. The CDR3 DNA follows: TGTGCCTGGAGTGACAGGGGGCTTTTTCCCCAGCATTTT.

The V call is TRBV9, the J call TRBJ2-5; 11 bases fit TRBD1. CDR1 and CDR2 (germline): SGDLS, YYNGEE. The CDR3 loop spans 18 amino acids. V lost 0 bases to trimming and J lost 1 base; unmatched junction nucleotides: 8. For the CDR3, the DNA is TGTGCCAGCAGCGTAGCGGCGGGGACAGGGGGTACCCAAGAGACCCAGTACTTC. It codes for CASSVAAGTGGTQETQYF.

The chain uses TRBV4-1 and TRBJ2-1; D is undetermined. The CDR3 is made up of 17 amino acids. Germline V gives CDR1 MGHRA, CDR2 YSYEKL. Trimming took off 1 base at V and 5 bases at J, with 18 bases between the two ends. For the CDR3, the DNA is TGCGCCAGCAGCCAAGCTTTTTCTCAGGAAAGACACAATGAGCAGTTCTTC. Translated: CASSQAFSQERHNEQFF.

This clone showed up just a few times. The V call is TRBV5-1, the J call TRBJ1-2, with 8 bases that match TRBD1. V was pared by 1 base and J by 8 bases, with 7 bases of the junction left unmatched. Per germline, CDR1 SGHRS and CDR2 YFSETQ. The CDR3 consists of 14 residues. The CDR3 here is CASSLTGQESGYTF. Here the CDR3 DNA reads TGCGCCAGCAGCTTGACGGGACAGGAATCGGGCTACACCTTC.

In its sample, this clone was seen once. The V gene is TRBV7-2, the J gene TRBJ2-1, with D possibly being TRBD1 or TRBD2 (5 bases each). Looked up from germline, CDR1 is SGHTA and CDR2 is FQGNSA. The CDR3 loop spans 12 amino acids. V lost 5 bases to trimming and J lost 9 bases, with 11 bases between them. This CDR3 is CASSGDRVEQFF. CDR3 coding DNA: TGTGCCAGCAGCGGGGACCGAGTTGAGCAGTTCTTC. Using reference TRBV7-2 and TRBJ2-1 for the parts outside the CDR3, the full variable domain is GAGVSQSPSNKVTEKGKDVELRCDPISGHTALYWYRQSLGQGLEFLIYFQGNSAPDKSGLPSDRFSAERTGGSVSTLTIQRTQQEDSAVYLCASSGDRVEQFFGPGTRLTVL.

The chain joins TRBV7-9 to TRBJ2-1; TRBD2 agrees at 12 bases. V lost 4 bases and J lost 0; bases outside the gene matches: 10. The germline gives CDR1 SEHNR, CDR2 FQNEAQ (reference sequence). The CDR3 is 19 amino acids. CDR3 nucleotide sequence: TGTGCCAGCAGCTCCAGCCCTGGACTAGCGGGAAGCTCCTACAATGAGCAGTTCTTC. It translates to CASSSSPGLAGSSYNEQFF.

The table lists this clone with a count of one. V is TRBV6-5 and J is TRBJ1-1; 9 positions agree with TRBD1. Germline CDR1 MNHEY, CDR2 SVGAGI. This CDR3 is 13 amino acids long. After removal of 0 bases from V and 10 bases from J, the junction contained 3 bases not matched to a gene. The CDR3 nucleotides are TGTGCCAGCAGTTACTCGGGACAGGGACGAGCTTTCTTT. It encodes CASSYSGQGRAFF.

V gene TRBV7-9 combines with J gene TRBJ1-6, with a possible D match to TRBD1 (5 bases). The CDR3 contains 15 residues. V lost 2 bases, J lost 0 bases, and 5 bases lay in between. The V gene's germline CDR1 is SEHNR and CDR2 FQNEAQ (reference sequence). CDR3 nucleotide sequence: TGTGCCAGCAGCTTACAGGGCTCCTATAATTCACCCCTCCACTTT. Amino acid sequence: CASSLQGSYNSPLHF.

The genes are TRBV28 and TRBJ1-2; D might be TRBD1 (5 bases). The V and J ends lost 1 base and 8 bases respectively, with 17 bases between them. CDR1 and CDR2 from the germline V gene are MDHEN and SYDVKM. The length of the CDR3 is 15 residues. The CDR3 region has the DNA TGTGCCAGCAGTTTATCGCGGGGGTCCTTTAGGGGCTACACCTTC. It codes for CASSLSRGSFRGYTF.

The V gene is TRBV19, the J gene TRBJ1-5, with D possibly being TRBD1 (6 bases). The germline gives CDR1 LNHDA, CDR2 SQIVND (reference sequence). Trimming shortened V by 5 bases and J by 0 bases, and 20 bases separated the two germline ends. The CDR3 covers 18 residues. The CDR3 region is CASSSPPGGGSSNQPQHF. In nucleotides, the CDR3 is TGTGCCAGTAGTTCCCCCCCCGGGGGGGGCTCTAGCAATCAGCCCCAGCATTTT.